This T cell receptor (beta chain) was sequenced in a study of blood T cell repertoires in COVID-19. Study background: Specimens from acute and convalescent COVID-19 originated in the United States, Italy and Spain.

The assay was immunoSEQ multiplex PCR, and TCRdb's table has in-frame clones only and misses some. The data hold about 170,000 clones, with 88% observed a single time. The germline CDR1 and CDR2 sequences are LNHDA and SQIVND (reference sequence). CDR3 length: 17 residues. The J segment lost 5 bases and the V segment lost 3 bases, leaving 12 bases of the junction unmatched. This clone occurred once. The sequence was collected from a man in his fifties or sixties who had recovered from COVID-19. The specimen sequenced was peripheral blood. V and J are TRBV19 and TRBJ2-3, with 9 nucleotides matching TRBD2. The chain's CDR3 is CASSIAPSGALQDTQYF. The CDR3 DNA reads TGTGCCAGTAGTATCGCGCCTAGCGGGGCATTACAAGATACGCAGTATTTT.